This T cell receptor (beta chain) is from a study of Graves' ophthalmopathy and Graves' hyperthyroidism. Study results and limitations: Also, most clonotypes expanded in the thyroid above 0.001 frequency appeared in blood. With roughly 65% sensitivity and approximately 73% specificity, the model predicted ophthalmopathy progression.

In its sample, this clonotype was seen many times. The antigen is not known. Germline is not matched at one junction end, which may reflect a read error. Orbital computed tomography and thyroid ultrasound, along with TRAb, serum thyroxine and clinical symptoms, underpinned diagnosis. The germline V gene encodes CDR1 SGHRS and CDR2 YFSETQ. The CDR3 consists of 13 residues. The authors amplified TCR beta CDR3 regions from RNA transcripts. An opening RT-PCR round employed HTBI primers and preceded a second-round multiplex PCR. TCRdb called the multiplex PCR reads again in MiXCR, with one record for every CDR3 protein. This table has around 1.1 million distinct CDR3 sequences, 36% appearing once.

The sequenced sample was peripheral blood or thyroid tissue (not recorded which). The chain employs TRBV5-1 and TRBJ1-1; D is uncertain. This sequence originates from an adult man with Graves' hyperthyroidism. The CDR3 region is CASSSSRNTEAFF. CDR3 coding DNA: TGTGCCAGCAGCTCGTCACGAAACACTGAAGCTTTCTTT.